Presented here are 13 T cell receptor beta chains from one specimen sequenced in a study of blood T cells in healthy people across ages. Together with a sample-barcoded 5' primer, a J-beta primer mix was included in a second PCR lasting about 6 to 11 cycles. TCRdb used MiXCR to reprocess the 5' RACE reads, holding one entry per CDR3 protein. The sample includes roughly 800,000 distinct CDR3 sequences, around half seen only once; the top ten take approximately 40%. Sequences were obtained from blood. The source of these receptors is a man of 80 years or more in good health.

The chain joins TRBV5-1 to TRBJ2-7, with D possibly matching TRBD1 (5 bases). Deletions cut 4 bases from V and 5 bases from J, with 13 bases between. The CDR3 runs to 13 residues. Germline CDR1 and CDR2: SGHRS and YFSETQ. CDR3 residues: CASSPTTGDEQYF. CDR3 bases: TGCGCCAGCAGCCCCACCACAGGAGACGAGCAGTACTTC. The full variable domain, in which reference TRBV5-1 and TRBJ2-7 provide the parts outside the CDR3, is KAGVTQTPRYLIKTRGQQVTLSCSPISGHRSVSWYQQTPGQGLQFLFEYFSETQRNKGNFPGRFSGRQFSNSRSEMNVSTLELGDSALYLCASSPTTGDEQYFGPGTRLTVT.

The chain uses TRBV24-1 and TRBJ2-5, with a possible D match to TRBD2 (6 bases). The CDR3 length is 15 residues. Trimming shortened V by 0 bases and J by 2 bases, and 9 bases separated the two germline ends. Germline V gene lookup returns CDR1 KGHDR and CDR2 SFDVKD. The CDR3 sequence: CATSDLRAGQETQYF. The CDR3 DNA reads TGTGCCACCAGTGATTTGCGGGCGGGACAAGAGACCCAGTACTTC.

V gene TRBV24-1 combines with J gene TRBJ2-5, with unresolved D. The V and J ends lost 3 bases and 11 bases respectively, with 15 bases between them. CDR1 is KGHDR, CDR2 SFDVKD, per germline. There are 13 residues in the CDR3. The CDR3: CATSDPGRPEQYF. The CDR3 coding sequence is TGTGCCACCAGTGATCCTGGCAGACCGGAGCAGTACTTC.

The V call is TRBV30, the J call TRBJ1-2; D gene unclear. Germline assignment: CDR1 GTSNPN and CDR2 SVGIG (reference sequence). The V end was cut by 4 bases, the J end by 8 bases, with 11 bases between. The CDR3 is 11 residues long. The CDR3 protein is CAWTLLEGYTF. CDR3 nucleotide sequence: TGTGCCTGGACCCTCCTGGAAGGCTACACCTTC.

This clonotype occurred once. The chain carries TRBV5-1 and TRBJ1-6; TRBD1 matches at 7 bases. Germline V gene data show CDR1 as SGHRS and CDR2 as YFSETQ. The junction had 6 bases not matched to a gene; V was cut back by 4 bases and J by 5 bases. CDR3 length: 15 amino acids. The DNA for the CDR3 is TGCGCCAGCAGCATGGAGGGACAGAATAATTCACCCCTCCACTTT. Translated: CASSMEGQNNSPLHF.

This clonotype was detected only once. The rearrangement joins TRBV20-1 to TRBJ1-1; 7 bases fit TRBD1. V gave up 7 bases and J gave up 0 bases; unmatched junction bases: 8. The CDR3 consists of 14 residues. In germline, CDR1 is DFQATT, CDR2 SNEGSKA (reference sequence). CDR3 bases: TGCAGTGTAGCACAGGGGTCGCTGAACACTGAAGCTTTCTTT. This sequence encodes CSVAQGSLNTEAFF.

This chain links TRBV7-9 with TRBJ2-5; no clear D gene. The germline V and J ends were trimmed by 4 bases and 5 bases, with 14 bases remaining between them. CDR3 size: 14 residues. The germline gives CDR1 SEHNR, CDR2 FQNEAQ (reference sequence). CDR3 protein: CASSSPRGEETQYF. CDR3 in DNA: TGTGCCAGCAGCTCCCCACGCGGAGAGGAGACCCAGTACTTC. Variable domain in full (rest from reference TRBV7-9 and TRBJ2-5): DTGVSQNPRHKITKRGQNVTFRCDPISEHNRLYWYRQTLGQGPEFLTYFQNEAQLEKSRLLSDRFSAERPKGSFSTLEIQRTEQGDSAMYLCASSSPRGEETQYFGPGTRLLVL.

This clonotype was seen ten or more times. The CDR3 DNA is TGCAGCGTTAGCCGGGACAGGTCCTACGAGCAGTACTTC. Protein sequence: CSVSRDRSYEQYF. V gene TRBV29-1 combines with J gene TRBJ2-7; the match to TRBD1 covers 8 bases. V was pared by 5 bases and J by 1 base, with 4 bases of the junction left unmatched. The CDR3 spans 13 residues. CDR1 is SQVTM, CDR2 ANQGSEA, per germline.

The rearrangement links TRBV2 to TRBJ2-1; TRBD2 agrees at 12 bases. V lost 3 bases, J lost 6 bases, and 18 bases stayed unmatched. Germline V gene sequence: CDR1 SNHLY, CDR2 FYNNEI. CDR3 length: 20 residues. CDR3 coding DNA: TGTGCCAGCAGTGATCCAAGGACTAGCGGGAAGGGGATAGGTGGCAATGAGCAGTTCTTC. It yields the protein CASSDPRTSGKGIGGNEQFF.

CDR3 loop: CAGGGEGEAFF. CDR3 DNA sequence: TGTGCCGGCGGGGGGGAGGGAGAAGCTTTCTTT. This chain links TRBV28 with TRBJ1-1, with a possible D match to TRBD1 (5 bases). This CDR3 comprises 11 residues. Germline CDR1 and CDR2: MDHEN and SYDVKM. The V end lost 11 bases, the J end lost 8 bases, and 15 bases lay between the germline ends.

Comment on this clonotype: Compared with germline, one end of the junction differs, possibly owing to a read error. The J gene is TRBJ2-3, the V gene TRBV4-2, with D possibly being TRBD1 (5 bases). The CDR3 has 15 amino acids. Germline-derived CDR1 and CDR2 are LGHNA and YNFKEQ. CDR3 in amino acids: CAGSQQATLTDTQYF. The DNA for the CDR3 is TGTGCCGGCAGCCAACAGGCGACTCTCACAGATACGCAGTATTTT.

This clonotype has more than one count but fewer than ten. The rearrangement uses TRBV9 and TRBJ2-3, with TRBD2 matching over 14 bases. The length of the CDR3 is 18 residues. The junction had 10 bases not matched to a gene; V was cut back by 2 bases and J by 5 bases. Germline-derived CDR1 and CDR2 are SGDLS and YYNGEE. Here the CDR3 reads CASSVGTSGSLREDTQYF. The DNA for the CDR3 is TGTGCCAGCAGCGTCGGGACTAGCGGGAGCCTCAGGGAAGATACGCAGTATTTT. Based on the CDR3 plus reference TRBV9 and TRBJ2-3, the full variable domain is DSGVTQTPKHLITATGQRVTLRCSPRSGDLSVYWYQQSLDQGLQFLIQYYNGEERAKGNILERFSAQQFPDLHSELNLSSLELGDSALYFCASSVGTSGSLREDTQYFGPGTRLTVL.

Only a few counts were recorded for this clonotype. The rearrangement uses TRBV20-1 and TRBJ2-5; a weak D match, TRBD2 (6 bases). V lost 7 bases to trimming and J lost 0 bases, with 12 bases between them. This CDR3 has 13 amino acids. Germline CDR1 is DFQATT and CDR2 is SNEGSKA (reference sequence). The CDR3 here is CSGLRGDQETQYF. The CDR3 DNA sequence: TGCAGTGGCCTGCGGGGAGACCAAGAGACCCAGTACTTC.